Each of the 24 T cell receptor beta chains below was sequenced from the same sample in a study of T cell responses to AZD1222 COVID-19 vaccine. The method was immunoSEQ multiplex PCR; TCRdb's version includes in-frame clones alone and lacks a portion of them. Here the sample spans 170,000 or so clones, just over 90% being singletons. This material consisted of peripheral blood, taken on day 0 of AZD1222 vaccination. The source of these receptors is an adult in good health.

The chain recombines TRBV5-4 with TRBJ1-1, with 7 bases fitting TRBD1. From germline, CDR1 is SGHNT and CDR2 YYREEE (reference sequence). With 1 base clipped from V and 3 bases from J, the junction kept 3 bases outside the gene matches. The CDR3 has 14 residues. Here the CDR3 reads CASSLTTGDTEAFF. CDR3 bases: TGTGCCAGCAGCTTGACCACAGGGGACACTGAAGCTTTCTTT.

The chain is built from TRBV19 and TRBJ1-2, with 10 bases that match TRBD1. The germline V gene encodes CDR1 LNHDA and CDR2 SQIVND (reference sequence). This CDR3 is 14 amino acids long. With 5 bases clipped from V and 5 bases from J, the junction kept 5 bases outside the gene matches. The CDR3 DNA follows: TGTGCCAGTAGTGTTGACAGGGGGCCATATGGCTACACCTTC. It yields the protein CASSVDRGPYGYTF.

V usage is TRBV9 and J usage is TRBJ2-1; weak D call: TRBD1 (6 bases). The V end lost 1 base, the J end lost 4 bases, and 18 bases lay between the germline ends. Germline V gene lookup returns CDR1 SGDLS and CDR2 YYNGEE. This CDR3 contains 17 residues. CDR3: CASSVIPRGDLYNEQFF. CDR3 nucleotide sequence: TGTGCCAGCAGCGTAATCCCCAGGGGCGACCTTTACAATGAGCAGTTCTTC. Full variable domain (rest looked up from reference TRBV9 and TRBJ2-1): DSGVTQTPKHLITATGQRVTLRCSPRSGDLSVYWYQQSLDQGLQFLIQYYNGEERAKGNILERFSAQQFPDLHSELNLSSLELGDSALYFCASSVIPRGDLYNEQFFGPGTRLTVL.

The chain carries TRBV4-1 and TRBJ1-5, with D perhaps matching TRBD1 (5 bases). The length of the CDR3 is 14 residues. V dropped 3 bases and J dropped 8 bases, with 14 bases sitting between them. Per the germline V gene, CDR1 is MGHRA and CDR2 is YSYEKL. DNA of the CDR3: TGCGCCAGCAGCCAGTTACAGGAGGGAGAGCCCCAGCATTTT. It codes for CASSQLQEGEPQHF.

The chain couples TRBV5-1 to TRBJ1-6; no clear D. Germline V CDR1 and CDR2: SGHRS, YFSETQ. V was trimmed by 7 bases and J by 5 bases, leaving 7 bases between them. The CDR3 has 12 residues. The DNA of the CDR3 is TGCGCCAGCCGAGCGGATAATTCACCCCTCCACTTT. Its protein product is CASRADNSPLHF.

CDR3 in amino acids: CASSLGKQTGDYGYTF. CDR3 nucleotides: TGTGCCAGCAGCTTGGGAAAGCAGACCGGGGATTATGGCTACACCTTC. The chain employs TRBV5-4 and TRBJ1-2; D is ambiguous. Trimming removed 0 bases from V and 5 bases from J, with 17 bases in between. This CDR3 is 16 amino acids long. CDR1 and CDR2 (germline): SGHNT, YYREEE (reference sequence). The whole variable domain, remainder taken from reference TRBV5-4 and TRBJ1-2, is ETGVTQSPTHLIKTRGQQVTLRCSSQSGHNTVSWYQQALGQGPQFIFQYYREEENGRGNFPPRFSGLQFPNYSSELNVNALELDDSALYLCASSLGKQTGDYGYTFGSGTRLTVV.

The chain recombines TRBV6-5 with TRBJ1-6; possible D gene TRBD1, 5 bases. Germline V CDR1 and CDR2: MNHEY, SVGAGI. This CDR3 has 13 residues. The germline V and J ends were trimmed by 0 bases and 8 bases, with 5 bases remaining between them. CDR3 sequence: CASSYSGDSPLHF. CDR3 DNA sequence: TGTGCCAGCAGTTACTCGGGGGATTCACCCCTCCACTTT.

The genes are TRBV7-8 and TRBJ1-3; weak D call: TRBD1 (5 bases). Germline lookup yields CDR1 SGHVS and CDR2 FQNEAQ. This CDR3 contains 15 residues. V was pared by 5 bases and J by 0 bases, with 11 bases between. The CDR3 region has the DNA TGTGCCAGCAGCCGCACAGGTAGCTCTGGAAACACCATATATTTT. It yields the protein CASSRTGSSGNTIYF.

CDR3 residues: CASGRGNTEAFF. CDR3 coding DNA: TGTGCCAGCGGACGAGGAAACACTGAAGCTTTCTTT. V and J are TRBV11-2 and TRBJ1-1; D is uncertain. This CDR3 is built from 12 residues. Trimming removed 8 bases from V and 2 bases from J, with 9 bases in between. The germline CDR1 and CDR2 sequences are SGHAT and FQNNGV.

The chain carries TRBV11-2 and TRBJ2-7; 10 nucleotides match TRBD1. Germline CDR1 is SGHAT and CDR2 is FQNNGV. J gave up 6 bases and V 1 base, and 15 bases lay outside the gene matches. CDR3 size: 18 residues. In nucleotides, the CDR3 is TGTGCCAGCAGCTTAGCCCGGGACAGGGGCCCCTTAGGTGCCGAGCAGTACTTC. It codes for CASSLARDRGPLGAEQYF.

This clone was counted once. The rearrangement uses TRBV4-3 and TRBJ2-5; D not resolved. CDR1 and CDR2 (germline): LGHNA, YSLEER. The V end was cut by 0 bases, the J end by 5 bases, with 16 bases between. The CDR3 spans 16 residues. The CDR3 region has the DNA TGCGCCAGCAGCCAAGAAATAACCGGGCTAGACGAGACCCAGTACTTC. Translation gives CASSQEITGLDETQYF.

The J gene is TRBJ1-3, the V gene TRBV27; no clear D. The germline V gene has CDR1 MNHEY and CDR2 SMNVEV (reference sequence). V dropped 6 bases and J dropped 1 base, with 7 bases sitting between them. This CDR3 is 13 amino acids long. The CDR3 nucleotides are TGTGCCAGCAGCCTGCGTTCTGGAAACACCATATATTTT. It specifies CASSLRSGNTIYF.

The chain joins TRBV6-5 to TRBJ2-7; tentatively, D is TRBD1 (5 bases). This CDR3 has 16 residues. Germline lookup yields CDR1 MNHEY and CDR2 SVGAGI. The V end was cut by 0 bases, the J end by 0 bases, with 12 bases between. CDR3 in DNA: TGTGCCAGCAGTTACTCGGGGCACAGTGCCTCCTACGAGCAGTACTTC. It translates to CASSYSGHSASYEQYF.

This chain uses TRBV5-1 with TRBJ1-1, with D unclear. Germline loops: CDR1 SGHRS, CDR2 YFSETQ. Trimming shortened V by 0 bases and J by 4 bases, and 13 bases separated the two germline ends. The CDR3 spans 15 residues. Here the CDR3 reads CASSLAPLDGTEAFF. The CDR3 DNA is TGCGCCAGCAGCTTGGCCCCCCTCGACGGCACTGAAGCTTTCTTT.

The chain joins TRBV9 to TRBJ2-1; TRBD1 matches 10 bases. V dropped 3 bases and J dropped 2; count of bases not matched to a gene: 5. The CDR3 is made up of 16 amino acids. Germline CDR1 is SGDLS and CDR2 is YYNGEE. CDR3 nucleotide sequence: TGTGCCAGCAGCGAGAGACAGGGGGCCGCCTACAATGAGCAGTTCTTC. Its translation is CASSERQGAAYNEQFF.

The V and J genes are TRBV20-1 and TRBJ1-1, with D possibly TRBD1 on 5 matching bases. The germline V gene has CDR1 DFQATT and CDR2 SNEGSKA (reference sequence). With 3 bases removed from V and 7 bases from J, the gap between germline ends came to 12 bases. CDR3 length: 12 residues. The CDR3 reads CSASYPGGEAFF. In nucleotides, the CDR3 is TGCAGTGCTAGTTACCCCGGGGGTGAAGCTTTCTTT.

V and J are TRBV14 and TRBJ1-1; 10 positions agree with TRBD1. Per germline, CDR1 SGHDN and CDR2 FVKESK. Trimming removed 4 bases from V and 5 bases from J; junction bases left unmatched: 4. The CDR3 has 14 residues. The CDR3 DNA reads as TGTGCCAGCAGCCGTTGGGACAGGGGAACTGAAGCTTTCTTT. It specifies CASSRWDRGTEAFF.

This clone turned up a few times. The V gene is TRBV5-1, the J gene TRBJ2-3, with 9 bases matching TRBD1. V trimming: 0 bases; J trimming: 0 bases; junction bases outside the gene matches: 8. The CDR3 has 18 amino acids. Per germline, CDR1 SGHRS and CDR2 YFSETQ. CDR3 sequence reads: CASSLGDWDRASTDTQYF. CDR3 coding DNA: TGCGCCAGCAGCTTGGGGGACTGGGACAGGGCTAGCACAGATACGCAGTATTTT.

The rearrangement uses TRBV6-5 and TRBJ1-2; 7 bases are a match to TRBD1. Germline-derived CDR1 and CDR2 are MNHEY and SVGAGI. The length of the CDR3 is 14 residues. The V and J ends lost 4 bases and 5 bases, in that order; junction bases with no gene match: 7. CDR3 in DNA: TGTGCCAGCAGTTTGACAGGGCAGAGTTATGGCTACACCTTC. It specifies CASSLTGQSYGYTF.

The V call is TRBV14, the J call TRBJ2-7; TRBD2 matches at 8 bases. J gave up 3 bases and V 1 base, and 5 bases lay outside the gene matches. Germline CDR1 and CDR2: SGHDN and FVKESK. The CDR3 extends over 15 amino acids. CDR3 coding DNA: TGTGCCAGCAGCCAAGCGGGAGGGCCGGGCTACGAGCAGTACTTC. As protein: CASSQAGGPGYEQYF.

The chain has TRBV12-3 or TRBV12-4 and TRBJ2-7, with D hard to call. This CDR3 is built from 13 residues. Trimming took 5 bases from V and 5 from J, leaving 13 bases between them. CDR3 sequence (DNA): TGTGCCAGCAGTCAGAACCCCAACAACGAGCAGTACTTC. Its protein product is CASSQNPNNEQYF.

The chain links TRBV20-1 to TRBJ1-1; D is unclear. CDR1 and CDR2 from the germline V gene are DFQATT and SNEGSKA (reference sequence). V shed 3 bases and J shed 1 base, with 18 bases lying between them. This CDR3 is built from 16 residues. The CDR3 reads CSASTMSWVSNTEAFF. CDR3 nucleotide sequence: TGCAGTGCTAGTACTATGTCCTGGGTCTCGAACACTGAAGCTTTCTTT.

In this sample, this clone turned up once. The rearrangement uses TRBV30 and TRBJ2-7; D is undetermined. V shed 2 bases and J shed 6 bases, with 14 bases lying between them. The germline V gene encodes CDR1 GTSNPN and CDR2 SVGIG (reference sequence). This CDR3 is built from 13 residues. As DNA, the CDR3 is TGTGCCTGGAGTCGTATAACCTTCGGCGAGCAGTACTTC. Translation gives CAWSRITFGEQYF.

V usage is TRBV5-6 and J usage is TRBJ1-2; D gene uncertain. This CDR3 has 13 amino acids. Germline V gene sequence: CDR1 SGHDT, CDR2 YYEEEE. The V gene lost 0 bases and the J gene lost 4 bases, with 7 bases spanning the gap. The CDR3 loop reads CASSLDGGYGYTF. The CDR3 nucleotides read TGTGCCAGCAGCTTGGACGGTGGCTATGGCTACACCTTC. Looking up the rest from reference TRBV5-6 and TRBJ1-2 gives the full variable domain: DAGVTQSPTHLIKTRGQQVTLRCSPKSGHDTVSWYQQALGQGPQFIFQYYEEEERQRGNFPDRFSGHQFPNYSSELNVNALLLGDSALYLCASSLDGGYGYTFGSGTRLTVV.